The rows below give T cell receptor beta chains drawn from one sample of a study of Ad26.COV2.S vaccination and SARS-CoV-2 variants. Measured with immunoSEQ multiplex PCR; TCRdb has only the in-frame clones, and not every one. Counted here are some 480,000 clones, around 90% occurring once; the ten biggest clones make up roughly 13%. This specimen was peripheral blood, taken in a trial of Ad26.COV2.S vaccine versus placebo. Source of these receptors: a person between 18 and 65 years old who received the Ad26.COV2.S COVID-19 vaccine or a placebo. Both conserved end residues are part of each CDR3. D genes are given only for firm matches. Expanded clones get a size class; other rows say once, few or many, or leave the size out.

J gene: TRBJ2-4; V gene: TRBV5-1; D gene: NA; clone size: few; CDR3 protein: CASSAGLAKNIQYF; CDR3 DNA: TGCGCCAGCAGCGCGGGATTAGCCAAAAACATTCAGTACTTC
J gene: TRBJ2-3; V gene: TRBV9; D gene: TRBD2; clone size: NA; CDR3 protein: CASSVSAGGDTDTQYF; CDR3 DNA: TGTGCCAGCAGCGTCTCAGCGGGGGGCGACACAGATACGCAGTATTTT
J gene: TRBJ2-7; V gene: TRBV30; D gene: NA; clone size: NA; CDR3 protein: CAWSVPPPGANVHEQYF; CDR3 DNA: TGTGCCTGGAGTGTACCCCCCCCGGGGGCGAACGTCCACGAGCAGTACTTC
J gene: TRBJ1-1; V gene: TRBV6-5; D gene: NA; clone size: NA; CDR3 protein: CATRQKNTEAFF; CDR3 DNA: TGTGCCACCCGACAGAAGAACACTGAAGCTTTCTTT
J gene: TRBJ1-1; V gene: TRBV6-2/TRBV6-3; D gene: TRBD1; clone size: NA; CDR3 protein: CASRYRGATEAFF; CDR3 DNA: TGTGCCAGCAGGTACAGGGGGGCAACTGAAGCTTTCTTT
J gene: TRBJ2-7; V gene: TRBV27; D gene: NA; clone size: NA; CDR3 protein: CATTRGPEQYF; CDR3 DNA: TGTGCCACCACTCGAGGGCCCGAGCAGTACTTC
J gene: TRBJ1-5; V gene: TRBV19; D gene: NA; clone size: NA; CDR3 protein: CASSRQAPQPQHF; CDR3 DNA: TGTGCCAGTAGCAGACAGGCACCTCAGCCCCAGCATTTT
J gene: TRBJ1-1; V gene: TRBV20-1; D gene: NA; clone size: NA; CDR3 protein: CSASPHSGYTEAFF; CDR3 DNA: TGCAGTGCTAGTCCTCACAGCGGGTACACTGAAGCTTTCTTT
J gene: TRBJ2-2; V gene: TRBV18; D gene: TRBD2; clone size: NA; CDR3 protein: CASSPPSGRATGELFF; CDR3 DNA: TGTGCCAGCTCACCACCGAGCGGGAGGGCCACCGGGGAGCTGTTTTTT
J gene: TRBJ2-1; V gene: TRBV24-1; D gene: NA; clone size: NA; CDR3 protein: CATSDPGRNNEQFF; CDR3 DNA: TGTGCCACCAGTGATCCGGGCAGAAACAATGAGCAGTTCTTC
J gene: TRBJ2-5; V gene: TRBV24-1; D gene: TRBD1; clone size: NA; CDR3 protein: CATSDSGTVKETQYF; CDR3 DNA: TGTGCCACCAGTGATTCCGGGACAGTTAAAGAGACCCAGTACTTC
J gene: TRBJ2-1; V gene: TRBV10-3; D gene: NA; clone size: NA; CDR3 protein: CAISESGDRYNEQFF; CDR3 DNA: TGTGCCATCAGTGAGTCAGGAGACAGATACAATGAGCAGTTCTTC
J gene: TRBJ2-7; V gene: TRBV7-8; D gene: NA; clone size: NA; CDR3 protein: CASSRQLYEQYF; CDR3 DNA: TGTGCCAGCAGCAGACAGCTCTACGAGCAGTACTTC
J gene: TRBJ2-7; V gene: TRBV5-1; D gene: NA; clone size: NA; CDR3 protein: CASSLAPSESSYEQYF; CDR3 DNA: TGCGCCAGCAGCTTGGCCCCGAGCGAATCCTCCTACGAGCAGTACTTC
J gene: TRBJ2-5; V gene: TRBV7-6; D gene: NA; clone size: NA; CDR3 protein: CASSLATGRGTQYF; CDR3 DNA: TGTGCCAGCAGCTTAGCGACAGGGCGGGGGACCCAGTACTTC
J gene: TRBJ1-5; V gene: TRBV12-3/TRBV12-4; D gene: NA; clone size: once; CDR3 protein: CASEDGVAGPQHF; CDR3 DNA: TGTGCCAGCGAGGACGGAGTGGCGGGGCCCCAGCATTTT
J gene: TRBJ1-4; V gene: TRBV28; D gene: TRBD1; clone size: NA; CDR3 protein: CASSLDGQGVDEKLFF; CDR3 DNA: TGTGCCAGCAGTTTAGACGGACAGGGGGTGGATGAAAAACTGTTTTTT
J gene: TRBJ2-1; V gene: TRBV6-5; D gene: TRBD1; clone size: NA; CDR3 protein: CASSSLRTGAYNEQFF; CDR3 DNA: TGTGCCAGCAGTTCCTTAAGGACAGGAGCCTACAATGAGCAGTTCTTC